Presented here are 16 T cell receptor beta chains from one specimen sequenced in a study of blood T cells in healthy people across ages. The authors ran a second PCR of roughly 6 to 12 cycles using a sample-barcoded 5' primer and a J-beta primer mix. TCRdb independently ran MiXCR on the 5' RACE reads; one entry per CDR3 protein. Of about 640,000 distinct CDR3 sequences listed, 58% are singletons. Sequencing was carried out using blood. The receptor set was obtained from a man aged 60 to 75 in good health.

Regarding this clonotype: The junction shows a germline mismatch at one end, possibly a read error. The chain has TRBV7-2 and TRBJ1-2; no clear D. The CDR3 runs to 13 residues. In germline, CDR1 is SGHTA, CDR2 FQGNSA. The CDR3, as DNA: TGTGCCAGCAGCCCCAACTATAACAATGGCTACACCTTC. Amino acids: CASSPNYNNGYTF.

This clonotype has at least ten counts. The genes are TRBV18 and TRBJ1-2; possible D gene TRBD1, 5 bases. This CDR3 is built from 12 residues. Trimming removed 3 bases at V and 5 bases at J, with 7 bases between. Germline assignment: CDR1 KGHSH and CDR2 LQKENI. In DNA, the CDR3 is TGTGCCAGCTCACCCGACAGATATGGCTACACCTTC. Its protein is CASSPDRYGYTF.

The table lists this clonotype with a few counts. This chain connects TRBV20-1 to TRBJ2-5, with D unresolved. Germline V gene lookup returns CDR1 DFQATT and CDR2 SNEGSKA (reference sequence). The CDR3 runs to 10 residues. The V and J ends lost 7 bases and 3 bases respectively, with 6 bases between them. The CDR3 spells CSGQKETQYF. The CDR3 region has the DNA TGCAGTGGGCAGAAAGAGACCCAGTACTTC.

This sequence joins TRBV11-2 and TRBJ1-1; 8 bases map to TRBD1. CDR1 is SGHAT and CDR2 is FQNNGV in the germline V gene. The CDR3 consists of 13 residues. V was clipped by 11 bases and J by 1 base; unmatched bases: 6. CDR3 in DNA: TGTGCCTCGGGCGGGACAGGGAACACTGAAGCTTTCTTT. Protein: CASGGTGNTEAFF.

A single count supports this clonotype. A much larger clone sits a single nucleotide away, making a read error possible. The chain uses TRBV9 and TRBJ2-1; D gene unclear. V lost 4 bases and J 5 bases, leaving 13 bases between the germline ends. CDR1 is SGDLS and CDR2 is YYNGEE in the germline V gene. The CDR3 runs to 14 residues. CDR3 coding DNA: TGTGCCAGCAGCCCCCAGGACCACCACAATGAGCAGTTCTTC. Translated, it gives CASSPQDHHNEQFF.

V usage is TRBV4-1 and J usage is TRBJ1-2, with 12 bases identical to TRBD1. CDR3 length: 15 residues. Germline-derived CDR1 and CDR2 are MGHRA and YSYEKL. The V and J ends lost 0 bases and 8 bases, in that order; junction bases with no gene match: 4. CDR3 in DNA: TGCGCCAGCAGCCAAGAGGGGACAGGGGGCGGAGGCTACACCTTC. As protein: CASSQEGTGGGGYTF.

The V gene is TRBV7-9, the J gene TRBJ2-5; D is uncertain. The germline V gene encodes CDR1 SEHNR and CDR2 FQNEAQ (reference sequence). Trimming shortened V by 3 bases and J by 4 bases, and 12 bases separated the two germline ends. The CDR3 spans 14 residues. CDR3 in amino acids: CASSFYVPRETQYF. The CDR3 DNA follows: TGTGCCAGCAGCTTTTATGTCCCCCGAGAGACCCAGTACTTC.

V and J are TRBV6-5 and TRBJ2-5, with 10 bases matching TRBD2. Germline CDR1 and CDR2: MNHEY and SVGAGI. The CDR3 consists of 14 residues. The V gene end was trimmed by 5 bases and the J gene end by 4 bases; junction bases not matched to a gene: 4. Here the CDR3 DNA reads TGTGCCAGCAGTCCCGCTAGCGGGGGAGAGACCCAGTACTTC. As protein: CASSPASGGETQYF.

The count of this clonotype is one. The chain carries TRBV18 and TRBJ1-1; TRBD1 matches at 9 bases. The V gene end was trimmed by 4 bases and the J gene end by 1 base; junction bases not matched to a gene: 4. CDR3 length equals 15 residues. Germline values: CDR1 KGHSH, CDR2 LQKENI. The CDR3, as DNA: TGTGCCAGCTCACGACGGACAGGGGAGAACACTGAAGCTTTCTTT. Residues: CASSRRTGENTEAFF.

The chain employs TRBV7-8 and TRBJ1-5, with unresolved D. Trimming took off 5 bases at V and 0 bases at J, with 14 bases between the two ends. The CDR3 runs 16 residues. CDR1 is SGHVS, CDR2 FQNEAQ, per germline. CDR3 loop: CASSPTGSVSNQPQHF. The CDR3 nucleotides read TGTGCCAGCAGCCCCACCGGGTCCGTTAGCAATCAGCCCCAGCATTTT.

The rearrangement uses TRBV2 and TRBJ2-1; 7 bases fit TRBD1. The V and J ends lost 0 bases and 7 bases, in that order; junction bases with no gene match: 9. From germline, CDR1 is SNHLY and CDR2 FYNNEI. The CDR3 loop spans 16 amino acids. This CDR3 is CASSEAVTGYRNEQFF. The CDR3 region has the DNA TGTGCCAGCAGTGAAGCGGTGACAGGGTATCGGAATGAGCAGTTCTTC.

The rearrangement links TRBV3-1 to TRBJ1-2; possible D gene TRBD1, 6 bases. The CDR3 is 16 residues long. The germline CDR1 and CDR2 sequences are LGHDT and YNNKEL (reference sequence). The V end was cut by 3 bases, the J end by 1 base, with 15 bases between. As DNA, the CDR3 is TGTGCCAGCAGCCATACTGGGGGGCTCCTTAACTATGGCTACACCTTC. This codes for CASSHTGGLLNYGYTF.

The CDR3 is CASSVVQLGELFF. CDR3 DNA: TGTGCCAGCAGTGTCGTTCAGCTGGGGGAGCTGTTTTTT. The chain joins TRBV12-3 or TRBV12-4 to TRBJ2-2; D remains ambiguous. This CDR3 has 13 residues. The V end was cut by 5 bases, the J end by 8 bases, with 12 bases between.

A single count supports this clonotype. The CDR3, as DNA: TGTGCCAGCAGTATCCGGGCCGGGACAGGGGACTACGAGCAGTACTTC. It yields the protein CASSIRAGTGDYEQYF. J is TRBJ2-5 and V is TRBV6-5, with 10 bases matching TRBD1. The DNA end favors TRBJ2-7, so the J call may be wrong. In germline, CDR1 is MNHEY, CDR2 SVGAGI. The CDR3 is made up of 16 amino acids.

The V call is TRBV15, the J call TRBJ1-2; no firm D call. In germline, CDR1 is LNHNV, CDR2 YYDKDF (reference sequence). The CDR3 sequence is 14 residues long. Trimming took 5 bases from V and 1 from J, leaving 11 bases between them. The CDR3 DNA sequence: TGTGCCACCAGCGGAGCTGGACTTAACTATGGCTACACCTTC. The encoded protein is CATSGAGLNYGYTF.

This clonotype was seen only a few times. The V call is TRBV11-2, the J call TRBJ2-1; tentative D call: TRBD2 (7 bases). Trimming removed 1 base from V and 7 bases from J, with 11 bases in between. CDR3 length equals 14 residues. Germline lookup yields CDR1 SGHAT and CDR2 FQNNGV. CDR3 amino acids: CASSLVGGRNEQFF. The DNA for the CDR3 is TGTGCCAGCAGCTTAGTGGGGGGGCGAAATGAGCAGTTCTTC.